Below are 20 T cell receptor beta chains sequenced from a single sample in a study of cytomegalovirus exposure and HLA in healthy donors. It was with 60 Vbeta and 13 Jbeta primers that the PCR ran. The data were produced by immunoSEQ multiplex PCR, yet TCRdb's version contains in-frame clones alone and is incomplete. Among 150,000 to 200,000 clones listed, 80% to 85% were seen once. Sequencing used PBMCs. These receptors all come from a woman between 18 and 29 years old in good health and CMV-seronegative.

This clone turned up a few times. The chain couples TRBV4-2 to TRBJ1-5; D unclear. Germline values: CDR1 LGHNA, CDR2 YNFKEQ. CDR3 length equals 15 residues. Trimming stripped 8 bases from V and 2 bases from J, with 16 bases between. Here the CDR3 reads CASRLSVLGNQPQHF. The CDR3 nucleotides are TGTGCCAGCCGACTCAGCGTACTGGGCAATCAGCCCCAGCATTTT.

This chain joins TRBV19 and TRBJ2-1; D might be TRBD1 (6 bases). V dropped 1 base and J dropped 5 bases, with 18 bases sitting between them. The germline V gene has CDR1 LNHDA and CDR2 SQIVND (reference sequence). The CDR3 runs 17 residues. For the CDR3, the DNA is TGTGCCAGTAGTATAGCCACCGGACAGATGGGAAACAATGAGCAGTTCTTC. As protein: CASSIATGQMGNNEQFF.

The rearrangement joins TRBV9 to TRBJ2-5; no definite D call. The germline V gene encodes CDR1 SGDLS and CDR2 YYNGEE. The CDR3 totals 14 residues. Trimming took 2 bases from V and 1 from J, leaving 9 bases between them. CDR3 nucleotides: TGTGCCAGCAGCGTTGACACGGTCCAAGAGACCCAGTACTTC. Its translation is CASSVDTVQETQYF.

The genes are TRBV9 and TRBJ2-3; 7 nucleotides align to TRBD2. The CDR3 runs to 18 residues. The germline V gene encodes CDR1 SGDLS and CDR2 YYNGEE. J was trimmed by 5 bases and V by 4 bases; bases with no gene match: 19. The CDR3 sequence: CASSPGGIGSGDGDTQYF. The CDR3 DNA reads as TGTGCCAGCAGCCCCGGAGGGATAGGGAGCGGGGACGGAGATACGCAGTATTTT.

V is TRBV9 and J is TRBJ1-4, with TRBD1 matching 8 bases. The V segment lost 0 bases and the J segment 6 bases; nucleotides outside the gene matches: 1. CDR3 length: 14 residues. The V gene's germline CDR1 is SGDLS and CDR2 YYNGEE. The CDR3 sequence is CASSVGDRHEKLFF. In DNA, the CDR3 is TGTGCCAGCAGCGTAGGGGACAGGCATGAAAAACTGTTTTTT.

The chain combines TRBV4-2 with TRBJ2-7; 7 positions agree with TRBD2. In germline, CDR1 is LGHNA, CDR2 YNFKEQ. The V gene end was trimmed by 1 base and the J gene end by 0 bases; junction bases not matched to a gene: 3. The CDR3 totals 15 residues. The CDR3 here is CASSQGLADSYEQYF. The CDR3 bases are TGTGCCAGCAGCCAAGGTCTAGCGGACTCCTACGAGCAGTACTTC.

This chain links TRBV7-2 with TRBJ1-4; D remains unclear. The V end lost 3 bases, the J end lost 8 bases, and 7 bases lay between the germline ends. The CDR3 consists of 12 residues. Looked up from germline, CDR1 is SGHTA and CDR2 is FQGNSA. The CDR3 sequence is CASSFAGEKLFF. In nucleotides, the CDR3 is TGTGCCAGCAGCTTTGCCGGGGAAAAACTGTTTTTT.

This clone was counted once. The J gene is TRBJ1-6, the V gene TRBV6-5; D is perhaps TRBD1 (5 bases). This CDR3 spans 16 amino acids. Germline V gives CDR1 MNHEY, CDR2 SVGAGI. Trimming pared 4 bases from V and 8 bases from J, leaving 18 bases between. The CDR3 DNA is TGTGCCAGCAGTTCTCCAGCGGGGCGTGGGGATTCACCCCTCCACTTT. Translated: CASSSPAGRGDSPLHF.

V and J are TRBV5-1 and TRBJ2-5; perhaps TRBD2 as D (6 bases). The ends were cut back, 4 bases at V and 2 bases at J, with 9 bases in the middle. Germline lookup yields CDR1 SGHRS and CDR2 YFSETQ. The CDR3 totals 13 residues. CDR3 residues: CASSRTIQETQYF. The CDR3 DNA reads as TGCGCCAGCAGCCGGACTATTCAAGAGACCCAGTACTTC.

V is TRBV27 and J is TRBJ2-7, with a weak D call TRBD2 (6 bases). Trimming shortened V by 8 bases and J by 5 bases, and 16 bases separated the two germline ends. CDR1 MNHEY and CDR2 SMNVEV come from the germline V gene (reference sequence). The CDR3 totals 13 residues. The CDR3 bases are TGTGCCAGCGGCTGGCGGGGCCCCAACGAGCAGTACTTC. Amino acids: CASGWRGPNEQYF.

This clone was picked up one time. This rearrangement joins TRBV2 to TRBJ2-7; D may be TRBD2 (6 bases). CDR1 is SNHLY, CDR2 FYNNEI, per germline. This CDR3 comprises 12 residues. V was shortened by 8 bases and J by 2 bases, with 10 bases between the two germline ends. The chain's CDR3 is CASGGLTYEQYF. The CDR3 DNA follows: TGTGCCAGCGGGGGACTGACCTACGAGCAGTACTTC.

The V and J genes are TRBV18 and TRBJ1-1; no reliable D call. Trimming took off 0 bases at V and 6 bases at J, with 8 bases between the two ends. The germline CDR1 and CDR2 sequences are KGHSH and LQKENI. This CDR3 is built from 13 residues. The CDR3 protein is CASSPPGASEAFF. CDR3 DNA sequence: TGTGCCAGCTCACCACCGGGAGCCTCTGAAGCTTTCTTT.

V usage is TRBV7-2 and J usage is TRBJ2-7, with a tentative D call TRBD1 (7 bases). Per the germline V gene, CDR1 is SGHTA and CDR2 is FQGNSA. The V end was cut by 2 bases, the J end by 6 bases, with 14 bases between. The CDR3 spans 14 residues. The CDR3 nucleotides read TGTGCCAGCAGCTTAACTGGAGGGGGCGGCGAGCAGTACGTC. This encodes CASSLTGGGGEQYV.

The rearrangement links TRBV4-3 to TRBJ2-3; 7 bases agree with TRBD1. Germline assignment: CDR1 LGHNA and CDR2 YSLEER. V shed 0 bases, J shed 3 bases, and the junction held 15 bases outside the gene matches. This CDR3 has 19 amino acids. CDR3 amino acids: CASSQDQGLRGGSTDTQYF. Written as DNA, the CDR3 is TGCGCCAGCAGCCAAGATCAAGGTCTACGAGGGGGCTCAACAGATACGCAGTATTTT.

The V call is TRBV7-9, the J call TRBJ2-3, with TRBD2 matching 7 bases. This CDR3 is built from 15 residues. The germline V gene encodes CDR1 SEHNR and CDR2 FQNEAQ (reference sequence). V was clipped by 6 bases and J by 5 bases; unmatched bases: 11. CDR3 coding DNA: TGTGCCAGCAGACTAGGCGGGAGTGCGAAAGATACGCAGTATTTT. Translating gives CASRLGGSAKDTQYF.

J is TRBJ1-1 and V is TRBV12-5; no firm D call. V was shortened by 4 bases and J by 6 bases, with 15 bases between the two germline ends. This CDR3 spans 14 amino acids. Germline V gene sequence: CDR1 LGHNT, CDR2 FRNRAP. DNA for the CDR3: TGTGCTAGTGGTTCAACCCTCCGCGGTGCTGAAGCTTTCTTT. Its translation is CASGSTLRGAEAFF.

The V call is TRBV18, the J call TRBJ2-1; 9 bases match TRBD2. Losses at the gene ends were 4 bases for V and 0 bases for J; bases not matched to a gene: 7. CDR1 is KGHSH, CDR2 LQKENI, per germline. The CDR3 consists of 17 residues. CDR3 bases: TGTGCCAGCTCACAGACTAGCGGACAGAGCTCCTACAATGAGCAGTTCTTC. Residues: CASSQTSGQSSYNEQFF.

The rearrangement joins TRBV11-2 to TRBJ2-3; TRBD2 aligns across 9 bases. Trimming cost V 1 base and J 1 base; bases outside gene matches: 3. This CDR3 has 16 amino acids. Germline lookup yields CDR1 SGHAT and CDR2 FQNNGV. The CDR3 sequence is CASSLVWTSGTDTQYF. The CDR3 DNA sequence: TGTGCCAGCAGCTTAGTTTGGACTAGCGGCACAGATACGCAGTATTTT.

Notes on this clone: The junction does not match germline at one end; this may be a read error. The genes are TRBV6-1 and TRBJ2-7; no reliable D call. This CDR3 region has 12 residues. Germline loops: CDR1 MNHNS, CDR2 SASEGT. CDR3 DNA sequence: TGTGCCAGCAGTGAATCAGGCTACGAGCAGCACTTC. Its translation: CASSESGYEQHF.

This chain joins TRBV5-6 and TRBJ2-1; 12 nucleotides match TRBD2. V gave up 1 base and J gave up 1 base; unmatched junction bases: 3. The CDR3 runs to 17 residues. Germline CDR1 and CDR2: SGHDT and YYEEEE. The chain's CDR3 is CASSLLAGGPSYNEQFF. The CDR3 DNA sequence: TGTGCCAGCAGCTTGCTAGCGGGAGGGCCTTCCTACAATGAGCAGTTCTTC.